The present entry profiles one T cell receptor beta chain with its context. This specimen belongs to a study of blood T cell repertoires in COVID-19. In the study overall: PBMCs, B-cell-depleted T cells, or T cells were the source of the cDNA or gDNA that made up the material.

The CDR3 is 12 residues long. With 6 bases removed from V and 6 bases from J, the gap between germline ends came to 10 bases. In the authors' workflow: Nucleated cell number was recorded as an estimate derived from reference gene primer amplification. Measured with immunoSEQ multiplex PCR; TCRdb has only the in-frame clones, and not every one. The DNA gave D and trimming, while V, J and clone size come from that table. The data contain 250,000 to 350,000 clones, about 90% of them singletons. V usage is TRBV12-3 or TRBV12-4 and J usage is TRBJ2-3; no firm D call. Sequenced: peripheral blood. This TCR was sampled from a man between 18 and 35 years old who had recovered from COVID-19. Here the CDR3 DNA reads TGTGCCAGCAGCTCCAGTTATGATACGCAGTATTTT. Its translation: CASSSSYDTQYF.